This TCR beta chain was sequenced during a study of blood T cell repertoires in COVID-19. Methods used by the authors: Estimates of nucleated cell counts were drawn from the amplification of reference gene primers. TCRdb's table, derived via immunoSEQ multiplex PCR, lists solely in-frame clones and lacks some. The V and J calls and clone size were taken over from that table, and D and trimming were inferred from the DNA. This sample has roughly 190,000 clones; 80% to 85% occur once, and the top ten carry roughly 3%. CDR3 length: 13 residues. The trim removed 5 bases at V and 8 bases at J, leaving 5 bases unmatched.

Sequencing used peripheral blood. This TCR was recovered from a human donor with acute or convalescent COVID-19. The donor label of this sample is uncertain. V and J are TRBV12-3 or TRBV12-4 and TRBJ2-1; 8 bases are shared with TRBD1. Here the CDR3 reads CASSPDRGHEQFF. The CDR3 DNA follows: TGTGCCAGCAGTCCCGACAGGGGTCATGAGCAGTTCTTC.